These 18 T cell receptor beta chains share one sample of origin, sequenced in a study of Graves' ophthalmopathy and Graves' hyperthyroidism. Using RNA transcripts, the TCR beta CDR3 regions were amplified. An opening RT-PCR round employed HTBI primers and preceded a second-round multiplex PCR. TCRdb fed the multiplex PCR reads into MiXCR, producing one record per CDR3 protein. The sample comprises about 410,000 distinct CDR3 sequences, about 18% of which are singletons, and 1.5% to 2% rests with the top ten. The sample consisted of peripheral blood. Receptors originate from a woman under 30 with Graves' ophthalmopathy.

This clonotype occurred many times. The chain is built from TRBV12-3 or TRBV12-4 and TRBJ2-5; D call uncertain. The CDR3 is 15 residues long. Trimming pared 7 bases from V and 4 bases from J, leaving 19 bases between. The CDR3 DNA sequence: TGTGCCAGCACCCCGTTTTTGGGCAGTAGAGAGACCCAGTACTTC. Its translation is CASTPFLGSRETQYF.

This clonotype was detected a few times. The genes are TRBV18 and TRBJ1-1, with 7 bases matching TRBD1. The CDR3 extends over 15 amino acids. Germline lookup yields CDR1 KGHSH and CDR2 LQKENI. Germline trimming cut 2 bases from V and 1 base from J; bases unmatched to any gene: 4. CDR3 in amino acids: CASSPETGKNTEAFF. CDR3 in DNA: TGTGCCAGCTCACCAGAGACAGGGAAGAACACTGAAGCTTTCTTT.

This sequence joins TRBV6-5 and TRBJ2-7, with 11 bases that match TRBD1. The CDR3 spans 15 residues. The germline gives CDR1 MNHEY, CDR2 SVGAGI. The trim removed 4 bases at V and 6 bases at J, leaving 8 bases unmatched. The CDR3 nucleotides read TGTGCCAGCAGTTCTAACGGACAGGGGGCGAGCGAGCAGTACTTC. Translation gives CASSSNGQGASEQYF.

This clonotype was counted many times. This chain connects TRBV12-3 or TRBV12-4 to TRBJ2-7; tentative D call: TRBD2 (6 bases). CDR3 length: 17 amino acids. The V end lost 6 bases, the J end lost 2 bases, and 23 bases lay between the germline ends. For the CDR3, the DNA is TGTGCCAGCAGCTCGTCTCTTCGGCGGGACGTTACCTACGAGCAGTACTTC. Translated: CASSSSLRRDVTYEQYF.

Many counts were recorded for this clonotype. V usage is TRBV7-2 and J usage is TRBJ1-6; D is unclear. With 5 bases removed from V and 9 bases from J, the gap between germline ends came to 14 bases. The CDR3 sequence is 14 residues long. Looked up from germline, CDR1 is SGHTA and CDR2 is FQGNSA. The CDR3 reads CASSTGPRGSPLHF. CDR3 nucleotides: TGTGCCAGCAGCACCGGGCCGCGGGGTTCACCCCTCCACTTT. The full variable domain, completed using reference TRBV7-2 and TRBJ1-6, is GAGVSQSPSNKVTEKGKDVELRCDPISGHTALYWYRQSLGQGLEFLIYFQGNSAPDKSGLPSDRFSAERTGGSVSTLTIQRTQQEDSAVYLCASSTGPRGSPLHFGNGTRLTVT.

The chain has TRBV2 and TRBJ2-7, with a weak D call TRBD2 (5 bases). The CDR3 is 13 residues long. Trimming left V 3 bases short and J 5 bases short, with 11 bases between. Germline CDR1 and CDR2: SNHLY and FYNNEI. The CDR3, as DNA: TGTGCCAGCAGTGAGCCGGGATTCCACGAGCAGTACTTC. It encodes CASSEPGFHEQYF.

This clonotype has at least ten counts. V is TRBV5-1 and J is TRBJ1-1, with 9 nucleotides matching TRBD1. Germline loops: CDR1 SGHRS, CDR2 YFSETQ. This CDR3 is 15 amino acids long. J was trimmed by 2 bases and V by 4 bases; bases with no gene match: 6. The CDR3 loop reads CASSPGQGLNTEAFF. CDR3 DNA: TGCGCCAGCAGCCCGGGACAGGGATTAAACACTGAAGCTTTCTTT.

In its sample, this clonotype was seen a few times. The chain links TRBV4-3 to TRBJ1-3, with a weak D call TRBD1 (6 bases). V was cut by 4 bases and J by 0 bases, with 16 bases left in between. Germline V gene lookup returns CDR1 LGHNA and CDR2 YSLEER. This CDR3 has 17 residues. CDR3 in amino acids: CASSLEGGSSSGNTIYF. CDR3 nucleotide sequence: TGCGCCAGCAGCCTGGAGGGGGGCAGTTCCTCTGGAAACACCATATATTTT.

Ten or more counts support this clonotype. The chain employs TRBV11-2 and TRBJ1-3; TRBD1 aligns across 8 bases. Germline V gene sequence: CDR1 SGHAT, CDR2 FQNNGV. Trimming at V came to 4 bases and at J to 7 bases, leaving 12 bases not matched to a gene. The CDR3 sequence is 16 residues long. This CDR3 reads CASSSQGAHTGNTIYF. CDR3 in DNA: TGTGCCAGCAGCTCGCAGGGGGCGCATACGGGTAACACCATATATTTT.

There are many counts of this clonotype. The DNA for the CDR3 is TGTGCCAGCAGTTACTCATACAGTCGCACTGAAGCTTTCTTT. This gives the protein CASSYSYSRTEAFF. The V and J genes are TRBV6-5 and TRBJ1-1, with D unclear. The V gene's germline CDR1 is MNHEY and CDR2 SVGAGI. V lost 0 bases to trimming and J lost 4 bases, with 9 bases between them. The CDR3 runs 14 residues.

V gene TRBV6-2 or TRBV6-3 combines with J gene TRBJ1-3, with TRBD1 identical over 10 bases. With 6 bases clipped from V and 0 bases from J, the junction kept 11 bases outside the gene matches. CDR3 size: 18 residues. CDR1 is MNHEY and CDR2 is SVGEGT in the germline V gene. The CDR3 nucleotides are TGTGCCAGCAGACCACGGGGACAGGGGCATTTCTCTGGAAACACCATATATTTT. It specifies CASRPRGQGHFSGNTIYF.

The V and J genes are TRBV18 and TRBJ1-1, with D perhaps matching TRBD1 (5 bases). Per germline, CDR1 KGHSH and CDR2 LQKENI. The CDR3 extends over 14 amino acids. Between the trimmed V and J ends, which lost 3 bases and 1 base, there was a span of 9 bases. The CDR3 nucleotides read TGTGCCAGCTCACCGGGGCTCCGGAACACTGAAGCTTTCTTT. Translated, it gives CASSPGLRNTEAFF.

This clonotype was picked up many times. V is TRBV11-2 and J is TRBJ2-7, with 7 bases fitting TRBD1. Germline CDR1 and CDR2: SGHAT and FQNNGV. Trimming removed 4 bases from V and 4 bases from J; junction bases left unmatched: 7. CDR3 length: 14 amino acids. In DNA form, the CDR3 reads TGTGCCAGCAGCTCAGAGACAGGGTTGTACGAGCAGTACTTC. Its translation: CASSSETGLYEQYF.

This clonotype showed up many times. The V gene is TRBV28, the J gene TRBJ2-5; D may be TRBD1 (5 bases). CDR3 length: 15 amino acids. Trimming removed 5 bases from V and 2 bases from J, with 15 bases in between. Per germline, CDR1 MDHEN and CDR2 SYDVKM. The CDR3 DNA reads TGTGCCAGCAGTCCATTCAACGCAGGGCAAGAGACCCAGTACTTC. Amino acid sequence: CASSPFNAGQETQYF.

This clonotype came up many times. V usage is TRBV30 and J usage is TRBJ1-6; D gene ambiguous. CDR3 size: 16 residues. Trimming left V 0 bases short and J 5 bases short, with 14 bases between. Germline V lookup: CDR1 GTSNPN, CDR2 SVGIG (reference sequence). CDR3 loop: CAWSVSQKRNNSPLHF. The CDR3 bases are TGTGCCTGGAGTGTATCCCAGAAGAGAAATAATTCACCCCTCCACTTT.

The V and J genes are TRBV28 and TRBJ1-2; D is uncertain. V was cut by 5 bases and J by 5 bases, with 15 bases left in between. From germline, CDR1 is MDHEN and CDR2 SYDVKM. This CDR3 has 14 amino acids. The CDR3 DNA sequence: TGTGCCAGCAGTCCCCCGGGCCTTCTATATGGCTACACCTTC. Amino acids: CASSPPGLLYGYTF.

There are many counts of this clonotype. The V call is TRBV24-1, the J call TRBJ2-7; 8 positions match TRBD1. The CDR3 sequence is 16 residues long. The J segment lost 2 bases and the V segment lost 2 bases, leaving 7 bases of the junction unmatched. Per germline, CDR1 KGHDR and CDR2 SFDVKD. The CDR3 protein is CATSDSQGERAYEQYF. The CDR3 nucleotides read TGTGCCACCAGTGATTCACAGGGGGAAAGAGCCTACGAGCAGTACTTC.

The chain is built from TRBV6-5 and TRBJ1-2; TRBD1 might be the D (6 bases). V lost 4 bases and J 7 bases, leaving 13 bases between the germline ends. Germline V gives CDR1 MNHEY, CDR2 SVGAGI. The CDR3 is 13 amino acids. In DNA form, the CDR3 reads TGTGCCAGCAGTTCCGGGACATTCTCTGGCTACACCTTC. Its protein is CASSSGTFSGYTF.